The 30 T cell receptor beta chains below come from one sample, sequenced in a study of T cells in Graves' hyperthyroidism and ophthalmopathy. Amplification of TCR beta CDR3 regions used RNA as the template. A first-round RT-PCR of the TCR CDR3 used the HTBI primer set. TCRdb independently ran MiXCR on the multiplex PCR reads; one entry per CDR3 protein. The sample has roughly 840,000 distinct CDR3 sequences, more than 30% seen once. Sequencing used blood. The receptors come from a man aged 18 to 35 with Graves' hyperthyroidism.

This clonotype was picked up many times. This chain links TRBV20-1 with TRBJ1-1; 7 bases line up with TRBD1. This CDR3 spans 12 amino acids. Germline V gene data show CDR1 as DFQATT and CDR2 as SNEGSKA (reference sequence). J lost 5 bases, V lost 4 bases, and 4 bases had no gene match. The CDR3 loop reads CSAITGETEAFF. For the CDR3, the DNA is TGCAGTGCTATAACAGGGGAAACTGAAGCTTTCTTT.

This clonotype showed up just a few times. The chain uses TRBV6-5 and TRBJ1-1; D might be TRBD1 (6 bases). Looked up from germline, CDR1 is MNHEY and CDR2 is SVGAGI. The CDR3 is 13 amino acids. Trimming took off 0 bases at V and 10 bases at J, with 12 bases between the two ends. CDR3 in amino acids: CASSYSGGGGAFF. In DNA, the CDR3 is TGTGCCAGCAGTTACTCGGGGGGCGGCGGAGCTTTCTTT.

Points on this clonotype: A much larger clone differs by one base, so this may be a read error. The chain is built from TRBV19 and TRBJ1-5; 9 nucleotides line up with TRBD1. Germline V gene sequence: CDR1 LNHDA, CDR2 SQIVND (reference sequence). The CDR3 has 16 residues. The CDR3 DNA reads TGTGCCAGTGGTATAGCCGGGACAGGGAGTAATCAGCCCCAGCATTTT. This codes for CASGIAGTGSNQPQHF.

This clonotype was picked up many times. The chain has TRBV7-6 and TRBJ2-5; the match to TRBD2 covers 9 bases. CDR3 size: 14 residues. The trim removed 4 bases at V and 3 bases at J, leaving 3 bases unmatched. Looked up from germline, CDR1 is SGHVS and CDR2 is FNYEAQ. CDR3 residues: CASSSWTSEETQYF. CDR3 coding DNA: TGTGCCAGCAGCTCATGGACTAGCGAAGAGACCCAGTACTTC.

This clonotype was counted only a few times. The J gene is TRBJ2-7, the V gene TRBV7-9, with D unresolved. This CDR3 spans 13 amino acids. Germline CDR1 reads SEHNR; CDR2 reads FQNEAQ (reference sequence). Trimming took off 5 bases at V and 4 bases at J, with 12 bases between the two ends. CDR3 sequence: CASSPRPVYEQYF. The DNA for the CDR3 is TGTGCCAGCAGCCCCAGGCCGGTATACGAGCAGTACTTC.

The CDR3 reads CASSQRPSGGGETQYF. The DNA of the CDR3 is TGTGCCAGCAGCCAACGACCTAGCGGGGGGGGAGAGACCCAGTACTTC. This rearrangement joins TRBV5-6 to TRBJ2-5, with 12 bases matching TRBD2. CDR1 and CDR2 (germline): SGHDT, YYEEEE. The trim removed 4 bases at V and 4 bases at J, leaving 8 bases unmatched. CDR3 length: 16 residues.

This clonotype was seen at least ten times. The rearrangement joins TRBV7-9 to TRBJ2-2; 12 bases match TRBD2. The CDR3 is 16 residues long. The trim removed 5 bases at V and 5 bases at J, leaving 6 bases unmatched. Germline CDR1 reads SEHNR; CDR2 reads FQNEAQ (reference sequence). As DNA, the CDR3 is TGTGCCAGCAGCCCCGAGACTAGCGGGAGAACCGGGGAGCTGTTTTTT. This translates into CASSPETSGRTGELFF.

Regarding this clonotype: A much more abundant neighbour one base away suggests this may be a read error. This rearrangement joins TRBV5-6 to TRBJ2-7; perhaps TRBD1 as D (5 bases). Germline CDR1 reads SGHDT; CDR2 reads YYEEEE. The CDR3 covers 12 residues. The CDR3 sequence: CASSLQAYGQYF. CDR3 DNA: TGTGCCAGCAGCTTACAGGCCTACGGGCAGTACTTC.

This clonotype was observed many times. The V gene is TRBV10-2, the J gene TRBJ1-5; D possibly corresponds to TRBD1 (6 bases). Trimming removed 3 bases from V and 5 bases from J, with 14 bases in between. The CDR3 has 15 amino acids. CDR1 is WSHSY, CDR2 SAAADI, per germline. The chain's CDR3 is CASSEEGQGYQPQHF. The CDR3 DNA follows: TGCGCCAGCAGTGAAGAGGGGCAGGGGTATCAGCCCCAGCATTTT.

This clonotype was observed many times. The gene calls are TRBV29-1 and TRBJ1-2, with D possibly matching TRBD1 (6 bases). The length of the CDR3 is 11 residues. The V and J ends lost 5 bases and 5 bases respectively, with 9 bases between them. CDR1 SQVTM and CDR2 ANQGSEA come from the germline V gene. Here the CDR3 reads CSVRDIYGYTF. CDR3 sequence (DNA): TGCAGCGTTCGGGACATTTATGGCTACACCTTC.

This clonotype has more than one count but fewer than ten. The chain links TRBV20-1 to TRBJ2-5, with TRBD2 matching 11 bases. The J segment lost 2 bases and the V segment lost 5 bases, leaving 4 bases of the junction unmatched. CDR1 is DFQATT and CDR2 is SNEGSKA in the germline V gene (reference sequence). This CDR3 is built from 14 residues. DNA of the CDR3: TGCAGTGCTTCCCGACTAGCGGGGCAAGAGACCCAGTACTTC. Its protein is CSASRLAGQETQYF.

This rearrangement joins TRBV5-4 to TRBJ1-1, with 7 bases lining up with TRBD1. Germline V gene sequence: CDR1 SGHNT, CDR2 YYREEE (reference sequence). CDR3 length equals 13 residues. Germline trimming cut 5 bases from V and 4 bases from J; bases unmatched to any gene: 5. CDR3 in amino acids: CASRQDRRTEAFF. Written as DNA, the CDR3 is TGTGCCAGCAGGCAGGACAGGCGCACTGAAGCTTTCTTT.

V and J are TRBV7-2 and TRBJ2-1; 8 bases map to TRBD2. The CDR3 runs 15 residues. The ends lost 5 bases at V and 7 bases at J; junction bases unmatched: 10. Germline V lookup: CDR1 SGHTA, CDR2 FQGNSA. The CDR3 DNA sequence: TGTGCCAGCAGCCATGGTCCGGGAGGGCCAAATGAGCAGTTCTTC. This translates into CASSHGPGGPNEQFF. Full variable domain (missing parts from reference TRBV7-2 and TRBJ2-1): GAGVSQSPSNKVTEKGKDVELRCDPISGHTALYWYRQSLGQGLEFLIYFQGNSAPDKSGLPSDRFSAERTGGSVSTLTIQRTQQEDSAVYLCASSHGPGGPNEQFFGPGTRLTVL.

The J gene is TRBJ1-1, the V gene TRBV6-5; 9 bases are a match to TRBD1. Germline V gene data show CDR1 as MNHEY and CDR2 as SVGAGI. The CDR3 covers 13 residues. V was clipped by 2 bases and J by 9 bases; unmatched bases: 4. CDR3 region: CASSYHGQGKAFF. CDR3 DNA: TGTGCCAGCAGTTACCACGGACAGGGGAAAGCTTTCTTT.

Ten or more counts support this clonotype. The rearrangement joins TRBV7-3 to TRBJ1-2; 9 positions match TRBD1. V trimming: 4 bases; J trimming: 8 bases; junction bases outside the gene matches: 8. From germline, CDR1 is SGHTA and CDR2 FQGTGA. The CDR3 loop spans 14 amino acids. CDR3 nucleotide sequence: TGTGCCAGCAGCTCGGGACAGGGAAGAGACGGCTACACCTTC. Residues: CASSSGQGRDGYTF.

The sample holds many counts of this clonotype. The CDR3 nucleotides are TGCAGCGTTGAACGGGACAGGGGATATGGCTACACCTTC. Translated, it gives CSVERDRGYGYTF. The chain is built from TRBV29-1 and TRBJ1-2, with TRBD1 matching 10 bases. After removal of 2 bases from V and 5 bases from J, the junction contained 2 bases not matched to a gene. The germline V gene has CDR1 SQVTM and CDR2 ANQGSEA. CDR3 length equals 13 residues.

There are many counts of this clonotype. The rearrangement uses TRBV20-1 and TRBJ2-5; D might be TRBD2 (6 bases). V lost 3 bases and J lost 7, with 15 bases in between. From germline, CDR1 is DFQATT and CDR2 SNEGSKA (reference sequence). The CDR3 consists of 13 residues. In nucleotides, the CDR3 is TGCAGTGCTAGGGAGGGACTTTCAGGGACCCAGTACTTC. Translating gives CSAREGLSGTQYF.

The V gene is TRBV2, the J gene TRBJ1-6; TRBD1 agrees at 7 bases. The junction had 9 bases not matched to a gene; V was cut back by 6 bases and J by 7 bases. The CDR3 sequence is 15 residues long. Germline V CDR1 and CDR2: SNHLY, FYNNEI. The CDR3 sequence: CASRLDRVENSPLHF. The CDR3 DNA reads as TGTGCCAGCAGACTAGACAGGGTTGAGAATTCACCCCTCCACTTT.

This clonotype was found a few times. This chain uses TRBV10-2 with TRBJ2-7, with TRBD1 matching 9 bases. The CDR3 is 14 residues long. Losses at the gene ends were 6 bases for V and 5 bases for J; bases not matched to a gene: 8. Germline lookup yields CDR1 WSHSY and CDR2 SAAADI. The CDR3 nucleotides read TGCGCCAGCAGCCGTACGGGACAGGGCCACGAGCAGTACTTC. Translation gives CASSRTGQGHEQYF.

This clonotype was counted ten times or more. An end of the junction does not agree with germline; a read error may underlie this. V is TRBV5-1 and J is TRBJ2-7; no clear D. Germline V lookup: CDR1 SGHRS, CDR2 YFSETQ. The CDR3 covers 13 residues. The DNA of the CDR3 is TGTGCCAGCAGCTTAGGCAGTGGATACGAGCAGTACTTC. Translation gives CASSLGSGYEQYF. Supplemented by reference TRBV5-1 and TRBJ2-7, the full variable domain reads KAGVTQTPRYLIKTRGQQVTLSCSPISGHRSVSWYQQTPGQGLQFLFEYFSETQRNKGNFPGRFSGRQFSNSRSEMNVSTLELGDSALYLCASSLGSGYEQYFGPGTRLTVT.

As for this clonotype: This clone may be a read error of a much larger clone one base away. The chain links TRBV7-9 to TRBJ2-7; no reliable D call. Deletions cut 1 base from V and 5 bases from J, with 12 bases between. The CDR3 extends over 14 amino acids. CDR1 is SEHNR, CDR2 FQNEAQ, per germline (reference sequence). CDR3 in DNA: TGTGCCAGCAGCTTAGTGTCCACGTTACACGAGCAGTACTTC. This encodes CASSLVSTLHEQYF.

This clonotype has just a few counts. This chain uses TRBV13 with TRBJ1-4; TRBD1 matches 9 bases. Unmatched junction bases numbered 5, after V lost 0 bases and J lost 0 bases. Germline CDR1 PRHDT, CDR2 FYEKMQ (reference sequence). The CDR3 totals 18 residues. The CDR3 region has the DNA TGTGCCAGCAGCTTAGGCCGGGACAGGGTCGCAACTAATGAAAAACTGTTTTTT. It codes for CASSLGRDRVATNEKLFF.

The rearrangement joins TRBV6-5 to TRBJ1-1, with D perhaps matching TRBD1 (6 bases). The CDR3 length is 16 residues. Germline V lookup: CDR1 MNHEY, CDR2 SVGAGI. Trimming took off 6 bases at V and 4 bases at J, with 21 bases between the two ends. This CDR3 is CASSHRARQAITEAFF. The CDR3 DNA follows: TGTGCCAGCAGCCACAGAGCCAGACAGGCGATCACTGAAGCTTTCTTT.

The V and J genes are TRBV29-1 and TRBJ1-3; 11 bases map to TRBD1. J gave up 0 bases and V 6 bases, and 4 bases lay outside the gene matches. The CDR3 runs to 15 residues. CDR1 and CDR2 from the germline V gene are SQVTM and ANQGSEA. CDR3 sequence reads: CSVSGTGGSGNTIYF. DNA for the CDR3: TGCAGCGTCTCCGGGACAGGGGGCTCTGGAAACACCATATATTTT.

The chain carries TRBV19 and TRBJ2-5; weak D call: TRBD2 (6 bases). The V gene's germline CDR1 is LNHDA and CDR2 SQIVND (reference sequence). The CDR3 runs 14 residues. Deletions cut 2 bases from V and 6 bases from J, with 13 bases between. DNA of the CDR3: TGTGCCAGTAGTATATCCGGGGGTCGGCAGACCCAGTACTTC. This encodes CASSISGGRQTQYF.

This clonotype showed up just once. The junction and the germline gene differ at one end; a read error may be behind it. V gene TRBV5-4 combines with J gene TRBJ2-5; TRBD2 is a possible D gene (5 bases). Germline CDR1 reads SGHNT; CDR2 reads YYREEE (reference sequence). The CDR3 covers 14 residues. The CDR3 here is CASSPTSSQETQYF. The CDR3 DNA sequence: TGTGCCAGCAGCCCAACTAGTAGCCAAGAAACCCAGTACTTC.

To note about this clonotype: The junction departs from germline at one end; a sequencing error may be responsible. The chain couples TRBV10-3 to TRBJ1-5; no reliable D call. Germline lookup yields CDR1 ENHRY and CDR2 SYGVKD. The CDR3 is 13 amino acids. CDR3 nucleotide sequence: TGTGCCAGCAGTTACGTGGCTTCCCAGCCCCAGCATTTT. Translation gives CASSYVASQPQHF.

This clonotype showed up many times. The chain recombines TRBV19 with TRBJ1-1; 7 bases fit TRBD1. Germline CDR1 and CDR2: LNHDA and SQIVND (reference sequence). V lost 8 bases, J lost 3 bases, and 6 bases stayed unmatched. The CDR3 loop spans 13 amino acids. Written as DNA, the CDR3 is TGTGCCAGTGCACAGGGGAGGGACACTGAAGCTTTCTTT. Its translation is CASAQGRDTEAFF.

This clonotype was counted ten times or more. This sequence joins TRBV7-2 and TRBJ2-5, with TRBD2 as a possible D gene (7 bases). This CDR3 contains 13 residues. V lost 6 bases and J lost 7, with 15 bases in between. Germline V gene data show CDR1 as SGHTA and CDR2 as FQGNSA. The CDR3 nucleotides read TGTGCCAGCAGGCCCGGGGGGCTAGGGACCCAGTACTTC. Translation gives CASRPGGLGTQYF. Full variable domain (rest looked up from reference TRBV7-2 and TRBJ2-5): GAGVSQSPSNKVTEKGKDVELRCDPISGHTALYWYRQSLGQGLEFLIYFQGNSAPDKSGLPSDRFSAERTGGSVSTLTIQRTQQEDSAVYLCASRPGGLGTQYFGPGTRLLVL.

The rearrangement links TRBV20-1 to TRBJ1-5, with a tentative D call TRBD1 (5 bases). Germline V gene sequence: CDR1 DFQATT, CDR2 SNEGSKA (reference sequence). Trimming left V 4 bases short and J 0 bases short, with 19 bases between. The CDR3 length is 17 residues. CDR3 in DNA: TGCAGTGCTAAGGGGACGGACCACCGAAATAGCAATCAGCCCCAGCATTTT. This codes for CSAKGTDHRNSNQPQHF.